One and the same sample provided the 27 T cell receptor beta chains below, sequenced in a study of blood T cells in healthy people across ages (dated by TCRdb to the mid-2010s). The library was built by means of 5' RACE. Sequenced on an Illumina HiSeq 2500. A second PCR of roughly 7 to 11 cycles was performed with a sample-barcoded 5' primer and a J-beta primer mix. TCRdb ran its own pipeline on the public reads, namely fastp trimming at Q25 and MiXCR clone calling, and kept in-frame beta chains. Rows with one shared CDR3 protein collapse into an entry with the most common genes and DNA. Present in this sample are 590,000 or so distinct CDR3 sequences, about 30% of which were seen just once. The ten largest make up 15% to 18% of the sample. Sequencing was done on a sample of blood. The source of these receptors is a woman over 75 in good health.

The rearrangement links TRBV28 to TRBJ1-2, with D possibly being TRBD1 (5 bases). The V end lost 5 bases, the J end lost 3 bases, and 10 bases lay between the germline ends. The CDR3 consists of 13 residues. Germline V CDR1 and CDR2: MDHEN, SYDVKM. The chain's CDR3 is CASSPGTHYGYTF. In DNA form, the CDR3 reads TGTGCCAGCAGTCCCGGGACCCACTATGGCTACACCTTC.

This clonotype appeared many times. This chain links TRBV12-3 or TRBV12-4 with TRBJ2-3; 9 bases map to TRBD1. The V segment lost 6 bases and the J segment 2 bases; nucleotides outside the gene matches: 3. This CDR3 is built from 14 residues. CDR3 residues: CASRRQGDTDTQYF. CDR3 in DNA: TGTGCCAGCAGGAGACAGGGGGACACAGATACGCAGTATTTT.

On this clonotype: A much larger clone sits a single nucleotide away, making a read error possible. The V call is TRBV5-1, the J call TRBJ2-3; D perhaps matches TRBD1 (5 bases). CDR3 size: 16 residues. CDR1 SGHRS and CDR2 YFSETQ come from the germline V gene. With 4 bases removed from V and 3 bases from J, the gap between germline ends came to 18 bases. The CDR3 coding sequence is TGCGCCAGCAGCCATTGGGGCAGAAGGGTAACAGATACGCAGTATTTT. Protein: CASSHWGRRVTDTQYF.

There are many counts of this clonotype. V is TRBV6-1 and J is TRBJ2-3; TRBD2 is a possible D gene (6 bases). CDR3 size: 15 residues. V was shortened by 6 bases and J by 3 bases, with 16 bases between the two germline ends. Germline CDR1 MNHNS, CDR2 SASEGT. The CDR3 coding sequence is TGTGCCAGCAGACGGGGCAGGAGGGAAACAGATACGCAGTATTTT. Encoded protein: CASRRGRRETDTQYF.

The chain recombines TRBV30 with TRBJ1-2; 7 bases fit TRBD1. The V and J ends lost 1 base and 8 bases, in that order; junction bases with no gene match: 7. The CDR3 has 13 residues. Germline CDR1 and CDR2: GTSNPN and SVGIG (reference sequence). CDR3 bases: TGTGCCTGGAGTGAGGAGGGGGCAAGGGGCTACACCTTC. Protein: CAWSEEGARGYTF.

This clonotype was observed many times. The V and J genes are TRBV7-2 and TRBJ1-5; 7 bases line up with TRBD1. This CDR3 comprises 16 residues. Germline V lookup: CDR1 SGHTA, CDR2 FQGNSA. V lost 1 base to trimming and J lost 2 bases; unmatched junction nucleotides: 5. The CDR3 sequence is CASSLDTGVGNQPQHF. The DNA for the CDR3 is TGTGCCAGCAGCTTAGACACAGGGGTAGGCAATCAGCCCCAGCATTTT.

This clonotype has a count of ten or more. V is TRBV7-9 and J is TRBJ2-1, with TRBD1 as a possible D gene (6 bases). Trimming cost V 8 bases and J 9 bases, with 11 bases left between them. Germline V gives CDR1 SEHNR, CDR2 FQNEAQ (reference sequence). The CDR3 totals 11 residues. The CDR3 DNA follows: TGTGCCAGCTTTACAGGGACTGAGCAGTTCTTC. Translated: CASFTGTEQFF.

This clonotype was counted at least ten times. A much larger clone lies a single base off, so this may be a read error. V usage is TRBV20-1 and J usage is TRBJ2-1; TRBD2 matches 7 bases. The end of the DNA is better explained by TRBJ2-7, so the J call may be wrong. Germline V gene lookup returns CDR1 DFQATT and CDR2 SNEGSKA (reference sequence). This CDR3 spans 16 amino acids. The CDR3 DNA sequence: TGCAGTGCTAGGTCCCCTAGCGGAGGCTCCTACAATGAGCAGTACTTC. Its translation is CSARSPSGGSYNEQYF.

At least ten counts were recorded for this clonotype. This sequence joins TRBV10-3 and TRBJ2-7; TRBD1 aligns across 7 bases. Germline values: CDR1 ENHRY, CDR2 SYGVKD. Germline trimming cut 5 bases from V and 3 bases from J; bases unmatched to any gene: 7. The CDR3 consists of 14 residues. CDR3 in amino acids: CAISSGTDNYEQYF. The CDR3 DNA reads as TGTGCCATCAGTTCCGGGACAGACAACTACGAGCAGTACTTC.

The sample holds many counts of this clonotype. This chain links TRBV7-9 with TRBJ1-4, with D perhaps TRBD1 (6 bases). This CDR3 comprises 14 residues. CDR1 SEHNR and CDR2 FQNEAQ come from the germline V gene (reference sequence). V was cut by 0 bases and J by 8 bases, with 10 bases left in between. CDR3 in DNA: TGTGCCAGCAGCTTAGCCCTCGGGACAGAAAAACTGTTTTTT. Translated, it gives CASSLALGTEKLFF. Complete variable domain (other parts from reference TRBV7-9 and TRBJ1-4): DTGVSQNPRHKITKRGQNVTFRCDPISEHNRLYWYRQTLGQGPEFLTYFQNEAQLEKSRLLSDRFSAERPKGSFSTLEIQRTEQGDSAMYLCASSLALGTEKLFFGSGTQLSVL.

This clonotype was seen ten or more times. The chain combines TRBV28 with TRBJ2-4, with 11 nucleotides matching TRBD2. Trimming removed 4 bases from V and 7 bases from J; junction bases left unmatched: 0. The V gene's germline CDR1 is MDHEN and CDR2 SYDVKM. The CDR3 is 13 residues long. DNA for the CDR3: TGTGCCAGCAGTTCTAGCGGGGGGAACATTCAGTACTTC. This translates into CASSSSGGNIQYF.

This clonotype was counted once. The genes are TRBV7-8 and TRBJ2-3; D is undetermined. CDR3 size: 12 residues. Germline V gene lookup returns CDR1 SGHVS and CDR2 FQNEAQ. The V and J ends lost 5 bases and 6 bases respectively, with 9 bases between them. CDR3 region: CASSLDLDTQYF. The CDR3 nucleotides are TGTGCCAGCAGCCTAGACCTCGATACGCAGTATTTT.

The gene calls are TRBV6-1 and TRBJ1-5, with D unresolved. This CDR3 has 17 residues. The V gene lost 6 bases and the J gene lost 1 base, with 19 bases spanning the gap. Germline values: CDR1 MNHNS, CDR2 SASEGT. The CDR3 sequence is CASSRGGSSVSNQPQHF. CDR3 in DNA: TGTGCCAGCAGCCGTGGAGGTAGTTCTGTGAGCAATCAGCCCCAGCATTTT.

This clonotype was counted many times. This chain uses TRBV7-8 with TRBJ2-7, with TRBD1 identical over 8 bases. Germline V gene sequence: CDR1 SGHVS, CDR2 FQNEAQ. This CDR3 has 14 residues. Trimming took 5 bases from V and 4 from J; bases not matched to a gene: 7. CDR3 in amino acids: CASSRTGQGYEQYF. DNA of the CDR3: TGTGCCAGCAGCCGAACCGGACAGGGTTACGAGCAGTACTTC.

The V and J genes are TRBV5-6 and TRBJ1-1, with TRBD1 matching over 7 bases. The CDR3 sequence is 14 residues long. The germline CDR1 and CDR2 sequences are SGHDT and YYEEEE. The ends lost 1 base at V and 4 bases at J; junction bases unmatched: 4. This CDR3 is CASSLPGGFTEAFF. The CDR3 DNA reads as TGTGCCAGCAGCTTGCCAGGGGGATTCACTGAAGCTTTCTTT.

The chain links TRBV5-4 to TRBJ2-7; D call uncertain. The V and J ends lost 1 base and 2 bases respectively, with 10 bases between them. The germline V gene has CDR1 SGHNT and CDR2 YYREEE (reference sequence). The CDR3 runs to 14 residues. CDR3 residues: CASSLSPGPYEQYF. CDR3 nucleotides: TGTGCCAGCAGCTTGAGCCCAGGCCCCTACGAGCAGTACTTC.

There are many counts of this clonotype. V gene TRBV27 combines with J gene TRBJ2-7; D uncertain. Germline V CDR1 and CDR2: MNHEY, SMNVEV (reference sequence). The V gene lost 3 bases and the J gene lost 4 bases, with 13 bases spanning the gap. The CDR3 covers 14 residues. This CDR3 is CASSLGHPGYEQYF. The CDR3 DNA sequence: TGTGCCAGCAGTTTGGGCCACCCGGGTTACGAGCAGTACTTC.

With respect to this clonotype: A read error may be the cause here, since a much bigger clone is one base away. V usage is TRBV12-5 and J usage is TRBJ2-1; D is undetermined. Germline CDR1 is LGHNT and CDR2 is FRNRAP. V lost 7 bases and J 13 bases, leaving 20 bases between the germline ends. There are 13 residues in the CDR3. The CDR3 sequence is CASVRLETVKQFF. CDR3 nucleotides: TGTGCTAGTGTTCGGTTAGAGACGGTCAAACAGTTCTTC.

This clonotype appeared many times. The chain has TRBV3-1 and TRBJ2-1; TRBD1 is a possible D gene (5 bases). Trimming stripped 7 bases from V and 4 bases from J, with 11 bases between. Germline CDR1 reads LGHDT; CDR2 reads YNNKEL (reference sequence). The CDR3 is made up of 13 amino acids. The CDR3 nucleotides are TGTGCCAGCACAGGGAACGAGTACAATGAGCAGTTCTTC. It yields the protein CASTGNEYNEQFF.

Note on this clonotype: A read error may explain this, as a much larger clone is one base away. The gene calls are TRBV5-1 and TRBJ2-7; the D gene is possibly TRBD1 (6 bases). The V gene lost 1 base and the J gene lost 7 bases, with 18 bases spanning the gap. The CDR3 runs to 15 residues. Looked up from germline, CDR1 is SGHRS and CDR2 is YFSETQ. The CDR3 is CASSLSDSGVGEQYF. The CDR3 nucleotides read TGCGCCAGCAGCTTGTCGGACAGTGGGGTTGGTGAGCAGTACTTC.

This clonotype has only a few counts. The chain links TRBV5-1 to TRBJ2-6, with D hard to call. This CDR3 is 15 amino acids long. Germline loops: CDR1 SGHRS, CDR2 YFSETQ. The V end was cut by 4 bases, the J end by 0 bases, with 8 bases between. CDR3 protein: CASSPAYSGANVLTF. The CDR3 nucleotides are TGCGCCAGCAGCCCAGCGTACTCTGGGGCCAACGTCCTGACTTTC.

At least ten counts were recorded for this clonotype. CDR3 region: CSASGTEIYEQYF. The CDR3 DNA reads TGCAGTGCTAGTGGGACAGAGATCTACGAGCAGTACTTC. The rearrangement links TRBV20-1 to TRBJ2-7, with 7 nucleotides matching TRBD1. The V segment lost 3 bases and the J segment 3 bases; nucleotides outside the gene matches: 5. From germline, CDR1 is DFQATT and CDR2 SNEGSKA (reference sequence). The CDR3 is 13 amino acids.

There are many counts of this clonotype. J is TRBJ2-3 and V is TRBV7-3, with D perhaps matching TRBD1 (5 bases). Germline V gives CDR1 SGHTA, CDR2 FQGTGA. CDR3 length: 17 residues. With 5 bases removed from V and 0 bases from J, the gap between germline ends came to 18 bases. The CDR3 protein is CASSPPFRETSTDTQYF. CDR3 bases: TGTGCCAGCAGCCCTCCCTTCAGGGAAACTAGCACAGATACGCAGTATTTT.

The rearrangement uses TRBV6-6 and TRBJ1-1; a weak D match, TRBD1 (6 bases). Germline V gene lookup returns CDR1 MNHNY and CDR2 SVGAGI (reference sequence). The CDR3 loop spans 13 amino acids. V gave up 5 bases and J gave up 11 bases, with 18 bases separating them. The CDR3 here is CASSHQPGGEAFF. CDR3 nucleotide sequence: TGTGCCAGCAGTCACCAGCCCGGGGGCGAGGCTTTCTTT.

This rearrangement joins TRBV12-3 or TRBV12-4 to TRBJ2-5, with TRBD2 matching over 15 bases. The CDR3 sequence is 15 residues long. V lost 5 bases and J lost 11; bases outside the gene matches: 9. DNA for the CDR3: TGTGCCAGCAGTGAGGGACTAGCGGGGGGAAATGAGCAGTACTTC. Its protein is CASSEGLAGGNEQYF.

This clonotype showed up many times. This chain connects TRBV7-9 to TRBJ2-1; tentative D call: TRBD2 (6 bases). The V end lost 6 bases, the J end lost 6 bases, and 15 bases lay between the germline ends. Germline V lookup: CDR1 SEHNR, CDR2 FQNEAQ (reference sequence). The CDR3 has 14 amino acids. CDR3 coding DNA: TGTGCCAGCAGTTGGGGACTGCGGGGCAATGAGCAGTTCTTC. It codes for CASSWGLRGNEQFF.

Ten or more counts support this clonotype. The rearrangement links TRBV20-1 to TRBJ1-5, with 12 bases that match TRBD1. Looked up from germline, CDR1 is DFQATT and CDR2 is SNEGSKA (reference sequence). Trimming cost V 5 bases and J 7 bases; bases outside gene matches: 12. The CDR3 length is 16 residues. CDR3 DNA sequence: TGCAGTGCTGGGAACCTGGGACAGGGGGCATGGCAGCCCCAGCATTTT. This translates into CSAGNLGQGAWQPQHF.